This is a list of T cell receptor beta chains from one sample in a study of OX40 agonist ivuxolimab in advanced cancers. The protocol was immunoSEQ multiplex PCR, while the TCRdb copy is restricted to in-frame clones and leaves out a portion. The sample holds just under 55,000 clones; 80% are singletons and the top ten take 4% to 5%. The material sequenced was CD4+ or CD8+ T cells sorted from blood, taken in a trial of the OX40 agonist ivuxolimab. These receptors were collected from an adult with an advanced solid tumor such as melanoma, head and neck, liver or kidney cancer. Each CDR3 is given with its conserved first and last residue. D genes are given only for firm matches. For some rows the clone size is stated as once, few or many, or as a class when expanded; others skip it.

CDR3 protein: CASSADRGGLGYTF
CDR3 DNA: TGTGCCAGCAGTGCGGACAGAGGCGGGCTTGGCTACACCTTC
V gene: TRBV6-1
J gene: TRBJ1-2
D gene: NA
clone size: NA

CDR3 protein: CASSLVVRRETEAFF
CDR3 DNA: TGTGCCAGCAGCTTAGTAGTACGGAGGGAAACTGAAGCTTTCTTT
V gene: TRBV7-2
J gene: TRBJ1-1
D gene: NA
clone size: NA

CDR3 protein: CASSTRQDQPQHF
CDR3 DNA: TGTGCCAGCAGCACTCGACAGGATCAGCCCCAGCATTTT
V gene: TRBV7-2
J gene: TRBJ1-5
D gene: NA
clone size: few

CDR3 protein: CASSSFVQGAGELFF
CDR3 DNA: TGCGCCAGCAGCTCGTTTGTTCAGGGGGCCGGGGAGCTGTTTTTT
V gene: TRBV5-1
J gene: TRBJ2-2
D gene: TRBD1
clone size: NA

CDR3 protein: CASGPRGSGSYEQYF
CDR3 DNA: TGCGCCAGTGGCCCGCGCGGGAGTGGATCCTACGAGCAGTACTTC
V gene: TRBV5-1
J gene: TRBJ2-7
D gene: TRBD2
clone size: NA

CDR3 protein: CASSLSRASGRTGELFF
CDR3 DNA: TGTGCCAGCAGTTTATCGAGGGCTAGCGGGAGGACCGGGGAGCTGTTTTTT
V gene: TRBV27
J gene: TRBJ2-2
D gene: TRBD2
clone size: NA

CDR3 protein: CASSFEAGVHNEQFF
CDR3 DNA: TGCGCCAGCAGCTTCGAGGCCGGGGTCCACAATGAGCAGTTCTTC
V gene: TRBV5-1
J gene: TRBJ2-1
D gene: NA
clone size: NA

CDR3 protein: CASSLSPGQGDGYTF
CDR3 DNA: TGTGCCAGCTCACTTTCCCCCGGACAGGGGGATGGCTACACCTTC
V gene: TRBV18
J gene: TRBJ1-2
D gene: TRBD1
clone size: medium-sized

CDR3 protein: CASSLRRTLNTEAFF
CDR3 DNA: TGTGCCAGCAGCTTAAGGCGGACACTTAACACTGAAGCTTTCTTT
V gene: TRBV7-2
J gene: TRBJ1-1
D gene: NA
clone size: few

CDR3 protein: CASSQGLAGVGQFF
CDR3 DNA: TGCGCCAGCAGCCAGGGACTAGCGGGGGTCGGGCAGTTCTTC
V gene: TRBV5-1
J gene: TRBJ2-1
D gene: TRBD2
clone size: NA

CDR3 protein: CASSKRGTASTDTQYF
CDR3 DNA: TGTGCCAGCAGCAAACGCGGGACGGCGAGCACAGATACGCAGTATTTT
V gene: TRBV11-2
J gene: TRBJ2-3
D gene: NA
clone size: NA

CDR3 protein: CSAGQETQYF
CDR3 DNA: TGCAGTGCTGGACAAGAGACCCAGTACTTC
V gene: TRBV20-1
J gene: TRBJ2-5
D gene: NA
clone size: once

CDR3 protein: CASSPVGSLLSETQYF
CDR3 DNA: TGTGCCAGCTCACCCGTAGGATCCCTTCTATCCGAGACCCAGTACTTC
V gene: TRBV18
J gene: TRBJ2-5
D gene: NA
clone size: NA

CDR3 protein: CASRRELGNQPQHF
CDR3 DNA: TGCGCCAGCAGGAGGGAATTGGGCAATCAGCCCCAGCATTTT
V gene: TRBV5-1
J gene: TRBJ1-5
D gene: NA
clone size: NA

CDR3 protein: CASRASGGNQPQHF
CDR3 DNA: TGTGCCAGTAGGGCCAGCGGAGGCAATCAGCCCCAGCATTTT
V gene: TRBV19
J gene: TRBJ1-5
D gene: NA
clone size: few

CDR3 protein: CAWSQTTFSSSGNTIYF
CDR3 DNA: TGTGCCTGGAGTCAAACCACGTTCTCCTCCTCTGGAAACACCATATATTTT
V gene: TRBV30
J gene: TRBJ1-3
D gene: NA
clone size: few

CDR3 protein: CASSGYGSVNIQYF
CDR3 DNA: TGTGCCAGCAGTGGATACGGGTCGGTAAACATTCAGTACTTC
V gene: TRBV28
J gene: TRBJ2-4
D gene: NA
clone size: NA

CDR3 protein: CASSLVSPRARGEKLFF
CDR3 DNA: TGTGCCAGCAGCTTAGTGAGCCCCAGGGCTCGGGGTGAAAAACTGTTTTTT
V gene: TRBV7-6
J gene: TRBJ1-4
D gene: NA
clone size: NA

CDR3 protein: CASSRESLATTNEKLFF
CDR3 DNA: TGTGCCAGCTCACGGGAATCTTTGGCCACAACTAATGAAAAACTGTTTTTT
V gene: TRBV18
J gene: TRBJ1-4
D gene: NA
clone size: NA

CDR3 protein: CASSLAGTAGGGYTF
CDR3 DNA: TGTGCCAGCAGCTTAGCCGGGACGGCCGGCGGAGGCTACACCTTC
V gene: TRBV7-9
J gene: TRBJ1-2
D gene: NA
clone size: NA

CDR3 protein: CASSTRWNTEAFF
CDR3 DNA: TGTGCCAGCAGCACCCGGTGGAACACTGAAGCTTTCTTT
V gene: TRBV11-2
J gene: TRBJ1-1
D gene: NA
clone size: NA

CDR3 protein: CASSYSTGGNGYTF
CDR3 DNA: TGTGCCAGCAGTTACTCGACAGGGGGGAATGGCTACACCTTC
V gene: TRBV6-6
J gene: TRBJ1-2
D gene: TRBD1
clone size: NA

CDR3 protein: CSVDLTSRSTDTQYF
CDR3 DNA: TGCAGCGTTGATTTAACTTCCCGATCCACAGATACGCAGTATTTT
V gene: TRBV29-1
J gene: TRBJ2-3
D gene: NA
clone size: few

CDR3 protein: CASSLRGIYEQYF
CDR3 DNA: TGTGCCAGCAGCTTACGAGGGATCTACGAGCAGTACTTC
V gene: TRBV7-9
J gene: TRBJ2-7
D gene: NA
clone size: NA

CDR3 protein: CASSLDSGDTNEQFF
CDR3 DNA: TGCGCCAGCAGCCTCGACAGTGGGGATACCAATGAGCAGTTCTTC
V gene: TRBV4-3
J gene: TRBJ2-1
D gene: NA
clone size: NA

CDR3 protein: CASSESSGLHTDTQYF
CDR3 DNA: TGCGCCAGCAGTGAGTCGTCAGGGCTACACACAGATACGCAGTATTTT
V gene: TRBV10-1
J gene: TRBJ2-3
D gene: NA
clone size: NA

CDR3 protein: CASSLGAWTSYEQYF
CDR3 DNA: TGTGCCAGCAGCTTAGGGGCCTGGACCTCCTACGAGCAGTACTTC
V gene: TRBV7-2
J gene: TRBJ2-7
D gene: NA
clone size: NA

CDR3 protein: CASSQETGTYNSPLHF
CDR3 DNA: TGCGCCAGCAGCCAAGAGACAGGGACTTATAATTCACCCCTCCACTTT
V gene: TRBV4-3
J gene: TRBJ1-6
D gene: TRBD1
clone size: few

CDR3 protein: CASSGTSRSYNEQFF
CDR3 DNA: TGTGCCAGCAGTGGGACTAGTAGGTCCTACAATGAGCAGTTCTTC
V gene: TRBV2
J gene: TRBJ2-1
D gene: TRBD2
clone size: NA

CDR3 protein: CASSVLGQGFWGYTF
CDR3 DNA: TGTGCCAGCAGCGTACTAGGACAGGGTTTCTGGGGCTACACCTTC
V gene: TRBV9
J gene: TRBJ1-2
D gene: TRBD1
clone size: NA

CDR3 protein: CASSGGQVTEAFF
CDR3 DNA: TGTGCCAGCTCAGGGGGACAGGTCACTGAAGCTTTCTTT
V gene: TRBV18
J gene: TRBJ1-1
D gene: TRBD1
clone size: NA

CDR3 protein: CASSPNRGFYNEQFF
CDR3 DNA: TGTGCCAGCAGCCCAAACAGGGGGTTCTACAATGAGCAGTTCTTC
V gene: TRBV14
J gene: TRBJ2-1
D gene: TRBD1
clone size: NA

CDR3 protein: CASSASGTVNTEAFF
CDR3 DNA: TGTGCCAGCAGCGCGTCGGGGACGGTGAACACTGAAGCTTTCTTT
V gene: TRBV7-3
J gene: TRBJ1-1
D gene: NA
clone size: NA

CDR3 protein: CASSSPGASGNTIYF
CDR3 DNA: TGTGCCAGCAGTTCCCCAGGGGCCTCTGGAAACACCATATATTTT
V gene: TRBV6-6
J gene: TRBJ1-3
D gene: NA
clone size: NA

CDR3 protein: CASSQGVVGNEQFF
CDR3 DNA: TGCGCCAGCAGCCAGGGGGTGGTGGGGAATGAGCAGTTCTTC
V gene: TRBV4-3
J gene: TRBJ2-1
D gene: NA
clone size: NA

CDR3 protein: CASSLGLAGWGTDTQYF
CDR3 DNA: TGTGCCAGCAGCCTCGGACTAGCGGGGTGGGGTACAGATACGCAGTATTTT
V gene: TRBV14
J gene: TRBJ2-3
D gene: TRBD2
clone size: NA

CDR3 protein: CASSETAGKGQPQHF
CDR3 DNA: TGTGCCAGCAGTGAAACGGCAGGGAAGGGTCAGCCCCAGCATTTT
V gene: TRBV2
J gene: TRBJ1-5
D gene: NA
clone size: NA

CDR3 protein: CASSSKDRPYEQYF
CDR3 DNA: TGTGCCAGCAGCTCGAAGGACAGACCCTACGAGCAGTACTTC
V gene: TRBV7-9
J gene: TRBJ2-7
D gene: NA
clone size: NA

CDR3 protein: CASSDSGDLTDTQYF
CDR3 DNA: TGTGCCAGCAGTGACTCCGGGGACCTCACAGATACGCAGTATTTT
V gene: TRBV6-4
J gene: TRBJ2-3
D gene: NA
clone size: NA

CDR3 protein: CASSPGGGSNQPQHF
CDR3 DNA: TGTGCCAGCAGTCCCGGAGGGGGGAGCAATCAGCCCCAGCATTTT
V gene: TRBV6-6
J gene: TRBJ1-5
D gene: NA
clone size: NA

CDR3 protein: CASSRRQVMGEQFF
CDR3 DNA: TGTGCCAGCAGCCGCAGACAGGTTATGGGTGAGCAGTTCTTC
V gene: TRBV21-1
J gene: TRBJ2-1
D gene: NA
clone size: NA

CDR3 protein: CASSQAGRQAYEQYF
CDR3 DNA: TGTGCCAGCAGCCAGGCGGGACGGCAAGCCTACGAGCAGTACTTC
V gene: TRBV7-2
J gene: TRBJ2-7
D gene: NA
clone size: NA

CDR3 protein: CASSQGDGAWGQPQHF
CDR3 DNA: TGTGCCAGCAGCCAAGGGGACGGGGCCTGGGGTCAGCCCCAGCATTTT
V gene: TRBV7-2
J gene: TRBJ1-5
D gene: NA
clone size: NA

CDR3 protein: CASSHADRTKAFF
CDR3 DNA: TGTGCCAGCAGTCACGCGGACAGGACGAAAGCTTTCTTT
V gene: TRBV6-5
J gene: TRBJ1-1
D gene: TRBD1
clone size: NA